The clone carrying this T cell receptor beta chain came up a few times. Its antigen is still unknown. The source of the sample is a study of PD-1 blockade in classical Hodgkin lymphoma. Study-wide results and caveats: Healthy donors reportedly exceeded newly diagnosed patients in baseline TCR diversity. Exclusion was applied to patients who started nivolumab under 1 year after ASCT. By C4D1, diversity of CD4+ TCRs had risen significantly, whereas that of CD8+ TCRs had not. Baseline diversity was lower in partial responders and progressors than complete responders.

Data came from immunoSEQ multiplex PCR; TCRdb stores just in-frame clones and leaves some out. The data show more than 95,000 clones, about 92% seen once. Time point reported: cycle 4 day 1 (C4D1), after six to seven weeks of nivolumab. Every patient relapsed after autologous stem cell transplantation, and brentuximab vedotin exposure varied. This CDR3 is built from 14 residues. Germline CDR1 reads MNHEY; CDR2 reads SMNVEV (reference sequence). Trimming pared 1 base from V and 0 bases from J, leaving 3 bases between. This sequence originates from a human donor with classical Hodgkin lymphoma. The sequences come from peripheral blood mononuclear cells (PBMCs), collected before the fourth cycle of nivolumab. V is TRBV27 and J is TRBJ2-2, with D uncertain. CDR3 residues: CASSLFANTGELFF. The CDR3 DNA is TGTGCCAGCAGTTTATTTGCGAACACCGGGGAGCTGTTTTTT.